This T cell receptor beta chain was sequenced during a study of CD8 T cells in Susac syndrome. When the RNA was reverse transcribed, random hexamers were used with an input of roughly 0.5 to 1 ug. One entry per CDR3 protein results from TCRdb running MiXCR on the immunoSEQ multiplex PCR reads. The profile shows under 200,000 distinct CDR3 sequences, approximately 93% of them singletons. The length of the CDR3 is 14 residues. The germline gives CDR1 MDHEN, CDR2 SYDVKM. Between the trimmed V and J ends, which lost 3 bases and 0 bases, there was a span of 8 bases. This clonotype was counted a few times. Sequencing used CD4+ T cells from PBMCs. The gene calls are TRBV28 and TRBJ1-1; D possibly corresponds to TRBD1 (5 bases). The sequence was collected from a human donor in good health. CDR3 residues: CASSLRGLNTEAFF. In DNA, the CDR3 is TGTGCCAGCAGTTTGCGGGGCTTGAACACTGAAGCTTTCTTT.